The rows below give T cell receptor beta chains drawn from one sample of a study of blood T cell repertoires in COVID-19. Sequenced by immunoSEQ multiplex PCR; TCRdb stores in-frame clones only, minus some. Found here are some 100,000 clones, roughly four fifths of them singletons; the top ten hold around 7.2%. Sequences were obtained from peripheral blood. The receptors come from a man aged 50-60 years with active or convalescent COVID-19. The conserved cysteine and the conserved F or W are not part of the CDR3 here.

ASSQYPFRTGEDTGELF	TRBV4-3	TRBJ2-2
ASSLDGRREKLF	TRBV7-9	TRBJ1-4
ASRLGQGLSYEQY	TRBV5-6	TRBJ2-7
ASSLSSGGSTDTQY	TRBV7-9	TRBJ2-3
ASSATRTSPASDTQY	TRBV2	TRBJ2-3
AISVGTGENQPQH	TRBV10-3	TRBJ1-5
ASSPGEANYGYT	TRBV6-5	TRBJ1-2
ASSLRGRTGNTIY	TRBV3-1/TRBV3-2	TRBJ1-3
ASSGTGGINTGELF	TRBV9	TRBJ2-2
ASRWGDATNEKLF	TRBV6-5	TRBJ1-4
ASSQFNEANEKLF	TRBV4-3	TRBJ1-4
ASSQVLHRGGDQETQY	TRBV4-3	TRBJ2-5
ASSSGGNTEAF	TRBV12-3/TRBV12-4	TRBJ1-1
ASSPPGQPQH	TRBV7-2	TRBJ1-5
ASRRTGGTYSPLH	TRBV11-2	TRBJ1-6
ASSRAGNEQF	TRBV3-1/TRBV3-2	TRBJ2-1
ASSLRAAGAGETQY	TRBV7-9	TRBJ2-5
ASSDQGMNTEAF	TRBV10-1	TRBJ1-1
ASSAPPGQGRETQY	TRBV9	TRBJ2-5
ASSLGVGAYGYT	TRBV7-8	TRBJ1-2
ASSPSGGPSRTQY	TRBV11-2	TRBJ2-3
ATSEAQAPSTDTQY	TRBV24-1	TRBJ2-3
ASSLPGQPYSNQPQH	TRBV3-1/TRBV3-2	TRBJ1-5
ASSPSLAGAYREQF	TRBV9	TRBJ2-1